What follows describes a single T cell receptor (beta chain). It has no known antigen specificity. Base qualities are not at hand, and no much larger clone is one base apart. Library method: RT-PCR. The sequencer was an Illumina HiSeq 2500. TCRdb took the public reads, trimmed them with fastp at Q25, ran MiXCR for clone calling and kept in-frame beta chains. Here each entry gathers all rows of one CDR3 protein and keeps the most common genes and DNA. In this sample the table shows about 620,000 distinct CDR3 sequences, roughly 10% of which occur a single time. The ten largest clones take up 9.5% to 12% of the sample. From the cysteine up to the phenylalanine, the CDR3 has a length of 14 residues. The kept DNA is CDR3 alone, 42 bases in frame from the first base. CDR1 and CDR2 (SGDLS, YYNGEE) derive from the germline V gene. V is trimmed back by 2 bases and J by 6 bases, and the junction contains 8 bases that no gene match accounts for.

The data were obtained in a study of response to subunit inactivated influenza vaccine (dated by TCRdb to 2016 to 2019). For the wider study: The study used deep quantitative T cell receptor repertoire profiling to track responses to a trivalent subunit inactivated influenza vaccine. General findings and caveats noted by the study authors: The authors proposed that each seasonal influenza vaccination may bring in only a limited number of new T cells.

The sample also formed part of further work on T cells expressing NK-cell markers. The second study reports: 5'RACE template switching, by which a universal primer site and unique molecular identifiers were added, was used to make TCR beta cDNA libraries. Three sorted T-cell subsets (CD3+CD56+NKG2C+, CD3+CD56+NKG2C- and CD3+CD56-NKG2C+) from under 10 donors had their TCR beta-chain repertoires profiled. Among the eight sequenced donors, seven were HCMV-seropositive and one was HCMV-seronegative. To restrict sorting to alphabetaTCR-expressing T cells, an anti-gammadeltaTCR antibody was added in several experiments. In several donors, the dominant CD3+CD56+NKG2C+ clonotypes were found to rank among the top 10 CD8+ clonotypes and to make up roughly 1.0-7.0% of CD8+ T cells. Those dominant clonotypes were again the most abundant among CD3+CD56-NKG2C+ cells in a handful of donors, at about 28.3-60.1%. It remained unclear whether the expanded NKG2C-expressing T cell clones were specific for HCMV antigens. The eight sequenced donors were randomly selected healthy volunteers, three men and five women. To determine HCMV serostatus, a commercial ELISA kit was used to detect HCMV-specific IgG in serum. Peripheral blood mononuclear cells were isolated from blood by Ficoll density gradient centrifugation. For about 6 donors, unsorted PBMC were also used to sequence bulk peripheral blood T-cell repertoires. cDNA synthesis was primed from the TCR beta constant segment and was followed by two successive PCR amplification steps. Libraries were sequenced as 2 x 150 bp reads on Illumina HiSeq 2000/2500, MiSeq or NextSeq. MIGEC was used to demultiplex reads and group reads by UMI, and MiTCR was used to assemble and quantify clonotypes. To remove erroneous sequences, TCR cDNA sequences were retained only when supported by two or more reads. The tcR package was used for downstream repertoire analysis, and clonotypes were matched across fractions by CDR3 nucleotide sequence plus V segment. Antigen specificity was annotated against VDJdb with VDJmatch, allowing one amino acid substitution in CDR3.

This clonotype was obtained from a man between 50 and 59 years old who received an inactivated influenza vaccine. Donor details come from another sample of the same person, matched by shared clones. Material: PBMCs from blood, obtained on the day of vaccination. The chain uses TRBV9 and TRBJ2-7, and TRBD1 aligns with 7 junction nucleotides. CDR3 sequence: CASSVGGTGVEQYF. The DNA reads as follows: TGTGCCAGCAGCGTTGGGGGCACAGGGGTCGAGCAGTACTTC.